This T cell receptor beta chain is from a study of response to subunit inactivated influenza vaccine. TCRdb re-called the RT-PCR reads with MiXCR, one entry per CDR3 protein. The table has 710,000 or so distinct CDR3 sequences, approximately 14% seen once. This clonotype was seen a few times. What it binds is unknown. General study findings and limits: Seasonal influenza vaccination, on each occasion, was suggested by the authors to recruit few new T cells.

The source of this sequence is a man in his forties or fifties who received an inactivated influenza vaccine. The specimen comprised PBMCs from blood, sampled roughly 12 days after vaccination.

This chain's CDR3 is CSVETGQESYEQYF. The CDR3 DNA is TGCAGCGTTGAGACAGGACAGGAGTCCTACGAGCAGTACTTC. The rearrangement joins TRBV29-1 to TRBJ2-7; 7 bases line up with TRBD1. Germline V CDR1 and CDR2: SQVTM, ANQGSEA. This CDR3 is 14 amino acids long. Germline trimming cut 3 bases from V and 1 base from J; bases unmatched to any gene: 6.